The 13 T cell receptor beta chains reported below all come from one sample, sequenced in a study of long-term antiretroviral therapy in people with HIV. The assay used was immunoSEQ (version v3.0), run at survey level. Repertoires were generated with immunoSEQ multiplex PCR, while TCRdb's copy carries only in-frame clones and drops some. The sample includes 25,000 to 30,000 clones, almost 95% of them seen just once. Material: unsorted PBMCs, obtained 7.3 to 7.5 years after starting antiretroviral therapy. The source of these receptors is a man aged 45-65 years with HIV.

The rearrangement joins TRBV11-2 to TRBJ1-5; the D is unclear. V dropped 1 base and J dropped 7 bases, with 11 bases sitting between them. The CDR3 loop spans 14 amino acids. CDR1 and CDR2 from the germline V gene are SGHAT and FQNNGV. In DNA, the CDR3 is TGTGCCAGCAGCTTAGTCGGAGGAAGACAGCCCCAGCATTTT. Its protein product is CASSLVGGRQPQHF.

This chain joins TRBV5-6 and TRBJ2-3; possibly TRBD1 or TRBD2 for D (6 bases each). The CDR3 spans 15 residues. Germline CDR1 is SGHDT and CDR2 is YYEEEE. The germline V and J ends were trimmed by 0 bases and 5 bases, with 13 bases remaining between them. The CDR3 region is CASSLEGGPVDTQYF. The DNA of the CDR3 is TGTGCCAGCAGCTTGGAAGGGGGGCCCGTAGATACGCAGTATTTT.

J is TRBJ2-5 and V is TRBV5-4, with D possibly called TRBD1 or TRBD2 (6 bases each). The CDR3 sequence is 15 residues long. The V gene's germline CDR1 is SGHNT and CDR2 YYREEE (reference sequence). Trimming left V 3 bases short and J 4 bases short, with 16 bases between. The CDR3 sequence is CASSSLLGGSETQYF. CDR3 bases: TGTGCCAGCAGCTCCCTCCTCGGGGGCTCAGAGACCCAGTACTTC.

This rearrangement joins TRBV6-1 to TRBJ1-4; TRBD1 is a possible D gene (6 bases). The CDR3 is 15 amino acids. Trimming cost V 5 bases and J 1 base, with 11 bases left between them. In germline, CDR1 is MNHNS, CDR2 SASEGT. CDR3 DNA: TGTGCCAGCAGTCGGTCGACAGGAACTAATGAAAAACTGTTTTTT. Protein product: CASSRSTGTNEKLFF.

The chain is built from TRBV10-3 and TRBJ2-7; D is perhaps TRBD1 (6 bases). Germline assignment: CDR1 ENHRY and CDR2 SYGVKD. This CDR3 comprises 13 residues. Trimming took 6 bases from V and 3 from J, leaving 12 bases between them. CDR3 coding DNA: TGTGCCATCAGACAGGGCACCCTCTACGAGCAGTACTTC. Translating it yields CAIRQGTLYEQYF.

V gene TRBV11-2 combines with J gene TRBJ2-7; 8 bases match TRBD1. CDR3 length equals 14 residues. The J segment lost 5 bases and the V segment lost 4 bases, leaving 7 bases of the junction unmatched. In germline, CDR1 is SGHAT, CDR2 FQNNGV. The CDR3 loop is CASSSGQGTHEQYF. Here the CDR3 DNA reads TGTGCCAGCAGCTCCGGACAGGGCACACACGAGCAGTACTTC.

This chain links TRBV9 with TRBJ2-3, with TRBD2 as a possible D gene (7 bases). This CDR3 is 16 amino acids long. V lost 0 bases, J lost 0 bases, and 11 bases lay in between. Germline CDR1 and CDR2: SGDLS and YYNGEE. DNA of the CDR3: TGTGCCAGCAGCGTAGGGGGGGGGCATAGCACAGATACGCAGTATTTT. Its protein is CASSVGGGHSTDTQYF.

The V and J genes are TRBV7-2 and TRBJ1-6; D might be TRBD1 (5 bases). V lost 5 bases and J lost 10, with 21 bases in between. The CDR3 covers 16 residues. Per germline, CDR1 SGHTA and CDR2 FQGNSA. The CDR3 DNA reads as TGTGCCAGCAGCCTAATTACAGGAGGCGCAGGGTCACCCCTCCACTTT. Protein sequence: CASSLITGGAGSPLHF.

The chain has TRBV6-6 and TRBJ2-1, with unresolved D. The CDR3 covers 11 residues. V lost 2 bases and J lost 6, with 2 bases in between. Germline CDR1 is MNHNY and CDR2 is SVGAGI (reference sequence). CDR3 residues: CASSYPNEQFF. The CDR3 DNA reads as TGTGCCAGCAGTTACCCCAATGAGCAGTTCTTC.

The chain has TRBV30 and TRBJ2-1, with 7 bases lining up with TRBD1. From germline, CDR1 is GTSNPN and CDR2 SVGIG (reference sequence). CDR3 length: 15 residues. Germline trimming cut 3 bases from V and 2 bases from J; bases unmatched to any gene: 7. In nucleotides, the CDR3 is TGTGCCTGGAGCCACCGACAGGGACCCTACAATGAGCAGTTCTTC. Translated, it gives CAWSHRQGPYNEQFF.

The rearrangement links TRBV9 to TRBJ2-1, with D unresolved. There are 17 residues in the CDR3. The V end lost 1 base, the J end lost 0 bases, and 14 bases lay between the germline ends. Germline CDR1 is SGDLS and CDR2 is YYNGEE. CDR3 in amino acids: CASSVSLPRSSYNEQFF. CDR3 in DNA: TGTGCCAGCAGCGTATCCCTACCGAGAAGCTCCTACAATGAGCAGTTCTTC.

The V gene is TRBV12-5, the J gene TRBJ2-4; D may correspond to TRBD1 or TRBD2 (5 bases each). This CDR3 comprises 13 residues. Trimming took off 8 bases at V and 8 bases at J, with 16 bases between the two ends. In germline, CDR1 is LGHNT, CDR2 FRNRAP. CDR3 amino acids: CASSAGARDIQYF. In nucleotides, the CDR3 is TGTGCTAGTTCGGCCGGGGCGCGGGACATTCAGTACTTC. The variable domain in full, with the rest retrieved from reference TRBV12-5 and TRBJ2-4, is DARVTQTPRHKVTEMGQEVTMRCQPILGHNTVFWYRQTMMQGLELLAYFRNRAPLDDSGMPKDRFSAEMPDATLATLKIQPSEPRDSAVYFCASSAGARDIQYFGAGTRLSVL.

The J gene is TRBJ2-6, the V gene TRBV5-1; TRBD2 might be the D (7 bases). Trimming cost V 4 bases and J 0 bases, with 14 bases left between them. Germline assignment: CDR1 SGHRS and CDR2 YFSETQ. The CDR3 totals 17 residues. The CDR3 loop reads CASSLGGPGSGANVLTF. CDR3 bases: TGCGCCAGCAGCCTGGGGGGGCCAGGCTCTGGGGCCAACGTCCTGACTTTC.